Below are 16 T cell receptor beta chains sequenced from a single sample in a study of CD8 T cells in ankylosing spondylitis. One entry per CDR3 protein, called by TCRdb with MiXCR from the 5' RACE reads. The profile shows 36,000 or so distinct CDR3 sequences, 6% of them singletons. The sample taken for sequencing was blood, either unsorted or a sorted T cell fraction (not recorded which). Receptor source: a male donor with ankylosing spondylitis or in good health (not recorded which).

There are many counts of this clonotype. J is TRBJ2-1 and V is TRBV7-3, with D maybe TRBD2 (5 bases). Germline values: CDR1 SGHTA, CDR2 FQGTGA. Trimming pared 3 bases from V and 3 bases from J, leaving 9 bases between. The CDR3 spans 14 residues. In DNA, the CDR3 is TGTGCCAGCAGCTTTGATGGAGGCTACAATGAGCAGTTCTTC. Protein sequence: CASSFDGGYNEQFF.

This clonotype was seen more than once but under ten times. The rearrangement joins TRBV6-5 to TRBJ2-3, with D tentatively TRBD1 (5 bases). V was trimmed by 8 bases and J by 4 bases, leaving 13 bases between them. The CDR3 is 13 residues long. From germline, CDR1 is MNHEY and CDR2 SVGAGI. CDR3 sequence reads: CASSLRGADTQYF. The CDR3 DNA is TGTGCCAGCTCTCTTAGGGGTGCAGATACGCAGTATTTT.

The sample holds many counts of this clonotype. The gene calls are TRBV28 and TRBJ1-6; D is uncertain. The CDR3 contains 15 residues. Germline lookup yields CDR1 MDHEN and CDR2 SYDVKM. V was pared by 10 bases and J by 0 bases, with 13 bases between. Here the CDR3 reads CATERRSSYNSPLHF. In DNA form, the CDR3 reads TGTGCCACTGAGAGGCGGAGCTCCTATAATTCACCCCTCCACTTT.

The table lists this clonotype with many counts. The V call is TRBV12-3 or TRBV12-4, the J call TRBJ2-3; D perhaps matches TRBD2 (6 bases). The V gene lost 6 bases and the J gene lost 5 bases, with 15 bases spanning the gap. The CDR3 sequence is 14 residues long. CDR3 loop: CASSRGTLIDTQYF. The CDR3 nucleotides are TGTGCCAGCAGCCGCGGGACTCTAATAGATACGCAGTATTTT.

As concerns this clonotype: The CDR3 ends on some other residue instead of the conserved phenylalanine or tryptophan, so this is likely a read error. The V and J genes are TRBV4-3 and TRBJ1-2; tentatively, D is TRBD1 (5 bases). Germline loops: CDR1 LGHNA, CDR2 YSLEER. This CDR3 region has 15 residues. In DNA, the CDR3 is TGCGCCAGCAGTCAAGACTTTGGGACTTACTATGGCTACACCCTC. This gives the protein CASSQDFGTYYGYTL.

This clonotype was counted ten times or more. CDR3 nucleotide sequence: TGTGCCACCAGTGATGCAGGGAGCTCCTACGAGCAGTACTTC. Translation: CATSDAGSSYEQYF. V is TRBV24-1 and J is TRBJ2-7, with D possibly called TRBD1 or TRBD2 (5 bases each). V was clipped by 3 bases and J by 0 bases, with 8 bases between them. The CDR3 is 14 residues long. In germline, CDR1 is KGHDR, CDR2 SFDVKD.

About this clonotype itself: Given a much more abundant clone one base away, this may be a read error. This chain joins TRBV11-1 and TRBJ1-1; no definite D call. Germline V gene lookup returns CDR1 SGHAT and CDR2 FQDESV (reference sequence). This CDR3 comprises 13 residues. CDR3: CAGSLSRNTEAFF. The CDR3 DNA follows: TGTGCCGGCAGCTTAAGCAGAAACACTGAAGCTTTCTTT.

Ten or more counts support this clonotype. The gene calls are TRBV6-5 and TRBJ2-2, with TRBD2 matching 11 bases. V lost 4 bases and J lost 4; bases outside the gene matches: 5. The CDR3 covers 16 residues. Germline CDR1 and CDR2: MNHEY and SVGAGI. This CDR3 reads CASSSGTSGFTGELFF. DNA of the CDR3: TGTGCCAGCAGTTCCGGGACTAGCGGATTCACCGGGGAGCTGTTTTTT.

This clonotype was counted ten times or more. The chain combines TRBV27 with TRBJ2-4; tentatively, D is TRBD1 (6 bases). CDR1 is MNHEY and CDR2 is SMNVEV in the germline V gene (reference sequence). Trimming pared 5 bases from V and 0 bases from J, leaving 11 bases between. The CDR3 is 15 residues long. The CDR3 DNA reads TGTGCCAGCAGTCCGGACAGAATAGCCAAAAACATTCAGTACTTC. As protein: CASSPDRIAKNIQYF.

This clonotype was seen ten or more times. The rearrangement uses TRBV7-8 and TRBJ1-1, with TRBD1 identical over 7 bases. Germline V gene data show CDR1 as SGHVS and CDR2 as FQNEAQ. Trimming cost V 3 bases and J 11 bases; bases outside gene matches: 9. The CDR3 runs 13 residues. Here the CDR3 reads CASSFRQGPAAFF. Here the CDR3 DNA reads TGTGCCAGCAGCTTCCGACAGGGTCCTGCGGCTTTCTTT. The whole variable domain, filled in from reference TRBV7-8 and TRBJ1-1, reads GAGVSQSPRYKVAKRGQDVALRCDPISGHVSLFWYQQALGQGPEFLTYFQNEAQLDKSGLPSDRFFAERPEGSVSTLKIQRTQQEDSAVYLCASSFRQGPAAFFGQGTRLTVV.

In its sample, this clonotype was seen many times. The chain links TRBV3-1 to TRBJ2-7; no reliable D call. Germline lookup yields CDR1 LGHDT and CDR2 YNNKEL (reference sequence). V lost 5 bases and J 2 bases, leaving 7 bases between the germline ends. This CDR3 comprises 12 residues. Written as DNA, the CDR3 is TGTGCCAGCAGCGTCCGGACCTACGAGCAGTACTTC. Translating it yields CASSVRTYEQYF.

The sample holds many counts of this clonotype. J is TRBJ2-1 and V is TRBV29-1; 8 bases align to TRBD1. Germline CDR1 reads SQVTM; CDR2 reads ANQGSEA. With 6 bases clipped from V and 7 bases from J, the junction kept 5 bases outside the gene matches. This CDR3 is 12 amino acids long. CDR3 coding DNA: TGCAGCGTGGGACAGGCCGCGAATGAGCAGTTCTTC. This encodes CSVGQAANEQFF.

This clonotype has a handful of counts. The rearrangement links TRBV5-4 to TRBJ2-2, with unresolved D. The germline gives CDR1 SGHNT, CDR2 YYREEE (reference sequence). Trimming pared 0 bases from V and 0 bases from J, leaving 21 bases between. This CDR3 is 20 amino acids long. The CDR3 is CASSLVRSRGSNTNTGELFF. DNA for the CDR3: TGTGCCAGCAGCTTGGTACGGTCGCGCGGTAGTAATACGAACACCGGGGAGCTGTTTTTT.

This clonotype was seen at least ten times. The gene calls are TRBV28 and TRBJ2-1, with D unresolved. This CDR3 region has 18 residues. Germline V gene data show CDR1 as MDHEN and CDR2 as SYDVKM. Trimming shortened V by 4 bases and J by 0 bases, and 19 bases separated the two germline ends. In DNA, the CDR3 is TGTGCCAGCAGTTCCCTCTCCTTTGTCCTGAGCTCCTACAATGAGCAGTTCTTC. Translated: CASSSLSFVLSSYNEQFF.

Ten or more counts support this clonotype. This chain joins TRBV7-3 and TRBJ1-6; 8 bases agree with TRBD1. Unmatched junction bases numbered 9, after V lost 2 bases and J lost 9 bases. The CDR3 covers 16 residues. Germline CDR1 is SGHTA and CDR2 is FQGTGA. CDR3 nucleotides: TGTGCCAGCAGCTTACACGGAACAGGGACAGGTTCACCCCTCCACTTT. Amino acids: CASSLHGTGTGSPLHF.

This clonotype was seen at least ten times. V usage is TRBV5-1 and J usage is TRBJ2-7; D is uncertain. V lost 4 bases and J lost 0, with 11 bases in between. This CDR3 is built from 14 residues. Germline V gives CDR1 SGHRS, CDR2 YFSETQ. CDR3 protein: CASSLHSSSYEQYF. The CDR3 DNA follows: TGCGCCAGCAGCCTCCATTCCAGCTCCTACGAGCAGTACTTC.